This T cell receptor beta chain was retrieved from a study of blood T cell repertoires in COVID-19. Looking at the study overall: Collection of acute and convalescent COVID-19 samples took place in the United States, Italy and Spain.

Germline CDR1 reads SGHNT; CDR2 reads YYREEE (reference sequence). The CDR3 runs 15 residues. V dropped 5 bases and J dropped 11; count of bases not matched to a gene: 15. Authors' methods: Reference gene primer amplification gave estimated nucleated cell counts. Sequenced by immunoSEQ multiplex PCR; TCRdb stores in-frame clones only, minus some. V and J calls and clone size are as listed in that table; D and trimming were resolved from the DNA. The sample carries roughly 250,000 clones, roughly 80% recorded once. J is TRBJ1-1 and V is TRBV5-4; TRBD1 matches 10 bases. The sequenced sample was peripheral blood. The receptor comes from a woman aged 40 to 49 with active or convalescent COVID-19. The CDR3 coding sequence is TGTGCCAGCAGTACAGAGACGGGACAGGGGATTGATGCTTTCTTT. Translated, it gives CASSTETGQGIDAFF.